This T cell receptor beta chain was recovered during a study of T-cell reconstitution after alpha-beta-depleted transplantation in children. The authors prepared the TCRbeta library with unique molecular identifiers. TCRdb reprocessed the PCR reads via MiXCR and lists one record per CDR3 protein. The sample shows 780,000 or so distinct CDR3 sequences, roughly 15% of them seen only once. The CDR3 is made up of 14 amino acids. CDR1 and CDR2 from the germline V gene are SEHNR and FQNEAQ (reference sequence). Trimming removed 3 bases at V and 7 bases at J, with 15 bases between. General observations from the study: Alpha-beta T cells about two months after transplant reportedly derived from several hundred expanded graft clones. Surviving recipient T cells and thymic progenitors accounted for the high day-60 TCRbeta diversity observed in some patients.

With regard to this clonotype: The antigen is unknown.

The source was PBMCs, mostly from graft donor cells, collected 360 days after TCRalphabeta/CD19-depleted stem cell transplant. The receptor comes from a male patient younger than 18 who had a stem cell transplant for acute lymphoblastic leukemia, so the T cells may come from the graft donor. The chain links TRBV7-9 to TRBJ1-1; D call uncertain. The CDR3 spells CASSLFGPYDEAFF. CDR3 coding DNA: TGTGCCAGCAGCTTGTTTGGGCCCTACGATGAAGCTTTCTTT.